This entry features one T cell receptor (beta chain) sequence. Its antigen is as yet unknown. The sample's time point: pretreatment peripheral blood. The data were obtained in a study of PD-L1 blockade in urothelial cancer. Study summary: Once treatment had started, blood was analyzed at 3 weeks (second dose) and again at 6 weeks. General study results and limits: Having blood TCR clonality under the median before treatment predicted better survival.

PCRs were each spiked with synthetic TCR analog templates. Method: immunoSEQ multiplex PCR; TCRdb's copy keeps in-frame clones and lacks some. The table includes some 65,000 clones, approximately 81% detected once. Germline assignment: CDR1 SGHVS and CDR2 FNYEAQ. This CDR3 contains 12 residues. V lost 5 bases and J lost 5, with 9 bases in between. This sample comprised PBMCs, obtained around atezolizumab (anti-PD-L1) treatment. The clonotype comes from a man in his sixties or seventies with urothelial cancer. The chain recombines TRBV7-6 with TRBJ2-5; D is ambiguous. CDR3 nucleotides: TGTGCCAGCAGCCCGGGTCGGGAGACCCAGTACTTC. It encodes CASSPGRETQYF.